Following are 3 T cell receptor beta chains from one sample sequenced in a study of blood T cell repertoires in COVID-19. Repertoires were generated with immunoSEQ multiplex PCR, while TCRdb's copy carries only in-frame clones and drops some. The sample consists of some 150,000 clones, around 76% of them appearing once. Specimen: peripheral blood. The origin of the receptors is a man aged 60-69 years with acute or convalescent COVID-19.

This clone has a handful of counts. The chain has TRBV15 and TRBJ2-7; 10 nucleotides match TRBD1. Per germline, CDR1 LNHNV and CDR2 YYDKDF (reference sequence). V shed 3 bases and J 5 bases; nucleotides not matched to a gene: 10. This CDR3 comprises 16 residues. This chain's CDR3 is CATSRGTGARSDEQYF. CDR3 in DNA: TGTGCCACCAGCAGGGGGACAGGGGCGAGGTCGGACGAGCAGTACTTC.

The chain is built from TRBV10-2 and TRBJ2-3; tentatively, D is TRBD1 (5 bases). The germline gives CDR1 WSHSY, CDR2 SAAADI. V gave up 3 bases and J gave up 2 bases, with 9 bases separating them. The CDR3 consists of 14 residues. The CDR3 DNA reads TGCGCCAGCAGTGACCAGGGCCCCACAGATACGCAGTATTTT. Translation gives CASSDQGPTDTQYF.

The genes are TRBV4-1 and TRBJ2-1; 9 bases are shared with TRBD1. V was clipped by 4 bases and J by 3 bases; unmatched bases: 1. Per germline, CDR1 MGHRA and CDR2 YSYEKL. This CDR3 is built from 14 residues. The CDR3 region has the DNA TGCGCCAGCAGCCCGGGACAGGGCTACAATGAGCAGTTCTTC. Protein sequence: CASSPGQGYNEQFF.